This passage covers 10 T cell receptor beta chains from one sample sequenced in a study of post-analysis software for immune sequencing data. Study outcomes and limitations: A few TRBV segments appeared more often in patients than in controls, and TRBV5-6, TRBV5-1 and TRBV20-1 were among these.

For these receptors, no antigen is known. Unique molecular identifiers featured in each of the TCR beta cDNA libraries. TCRdb re-called the PCR reads with MiXCR, one entry per CDR3 protein. Among about 820,000 distinct CDR3 sequences listed, 53% were seen once. Sequencing was done on a sample of blood. The receptors shown here come from a girl aged 10-17 years with multiple sclerosis.

The chain has TRBV12-3 or TRBV12-4 and TRBJ2-1; tentatively, D is TRBD1 or TRBD2 (5 bases each). V was clipped by 8 bases and J by 7 bases, with 18 bases between them. CDR3 length: 14 amino acids. The CDR3, as DNA: TGTGCCAGCCGCCGGTCCAACTGGGGGAATGAGCAGTTCTTC. Amino acid sequence: CASRRSNWGNEQFF.

The chain combines TRBV20-1 with TRBJ2-3; D may be TRBD1 (6 bases). The V gene's germline CDR1 is DFQATT and CDR2 SNEGSKA (reference sequence). Trimming cost V 0 bases and J 3 bases, with 13 bases left between them. This CDR3 comprises 15 residues. CDR3 sequence reads: CSARDLRGSTDTQYF. CDR3 bases: TGCAGTGCTAGAGACCTCAGGGGATCAACAGATACGCAGTATTTT.

The chain recombines TRBV25-1 with TRBJ1-2, with 8 bases fitting TRBD1. Trimming took 6 bases from V and 7 from J; bases not matched to a gene: 13. CDR1 MGHDK and CDR2 SYGVNS come from the germline V gene. CDR3 length: 15 residues. The CDR3 loop is CASRHTGGAASGYTF. Written as DNA, the CDR3 is TGTGCCAGCAGACATACAGGGGGGGCAGCAAGTGGCTACACCTTC.

This clonotype occurred a few times. The chain recombines TRBV20-1 with TRBJ2-5; TRBD2 might be the D (6 bases). Germline V gene lookup returns CDR1 DFQATT and CDR2 SNEGSKA (reference sequence). The CDR3 length is 14 residues. The V end lost 5 bases, the J end lost 5 bases, and 18 bases lay between the germline ends. CDR3 DNA sequence: TGCAGTGCTCGAAGCAACGGGAGTATCGAGACCCAGTACTTC. This translates into CSARSNGSIETQYF.

J is TRBJ1-5 and V is TRBV5-1, with TRBD1 matching over 8 bases. Germline-derived CDR1 and CDR2 are SGHRS and YFSETQ. This CDR3 comprises 14 residues. V gave up 4 bases and J gave up 7 bases; unmatched junction bases: 7. The DNA for the CDR3 is TGCGCCAGCAGCCCGGACAGGGCGGAGCAGCCCCAGCATTTT. Residues: CASSPDRAEQPQHF.

The chain joins TRBV4-1 to TRBJ1-1; 7 bases match TRBD1. V was clipped by 4 bases and J by 2 bases; unmatched bases: 7. The CDR3 is made up of 15 amino acids. Germline CDR1 MGHRA, CDR2 YSYEKL. CDR3 in DNA: TGCGCCAGCAGCCTTCCGACAGGGACCAACACTGAAGCTTTCTTT. It is translated as CASSLPTGTNTEAFF.

The CDR3 is CATSRDLPEQFF. The DNA for the CDR3 is TGTGCCACCAGCAGAGATTTACCTGAGCAGTTCTTC. J is TRBJ2-1 and V is TRBV15; D is ambiguous. The CDR3 length is 12 residues. Germline CDR1 and CDR2: LNHNV and YYDKDF (reference sequence). Trimming cost V 0 bases and J 9 bases, with 6 bases left between them. Looking up the rest from reference TRBV15 and TRBJ2-1 gives the full variable domain: DAMVIQNPRYQVTQFGKPVTLSCSQTLNHNVMYWYQQKSSQAPKLLFHYYDKDFNNEADTPDNFQSRRPNTSFCFLDIRSPGLGDTAMYLCATSRDLPEQFFGPGTRLTVL.

The chain recombines TRBV5-5 with TRBJ1-2, with 7 bases lining up with TRBD1. CDR3 size: 14 residues. V trimming: 4 bases; J trimming: 5 bases; junction bases outside the gene matches: 8. Germline lookup yields CDR1 SGHKS and CDR2 YYEKEE (reference sequence). The DNA for the CDR3 is TGTGCCAGCAGCCTTTCTGCAGGGGGGTATGGCTACACCTTC. It translates to CASSLSAGGYGYTF.

Remarks on this clonotype: The junction does not match germline at one end; this may be a read error. The J gene is TRBJ1-2, the V gene TRBV6-5; D is unclear. Germline V gene sequence: CDR1 MNHEY, CDR2 SVGAGI. The CDR3 runs 13 residues. CDR3 sequence (DNA): TGTACCAGCAGTTACGATCTCGAACGTGGCTACACCTTC. Protein: CTSSYDLERGYTF.

V gene TRBV10-3 combines with J gene TRBJ1-2; maybe TRBD1 (5 bases). Germline CDR1 reads ENHRY; CDR2 reads SYGVKD. The CDR3 loop spans 14 amino acids. V was clipped by 3 bases and J by 4 bases, with 12 bases between them. CDR3 sequence: CAISDPGVVYGYTF. As DNA, the CDR3 is TGTGCCATCAGTGACCCGGGGGTGGTCTATGGCTACACCTTC.